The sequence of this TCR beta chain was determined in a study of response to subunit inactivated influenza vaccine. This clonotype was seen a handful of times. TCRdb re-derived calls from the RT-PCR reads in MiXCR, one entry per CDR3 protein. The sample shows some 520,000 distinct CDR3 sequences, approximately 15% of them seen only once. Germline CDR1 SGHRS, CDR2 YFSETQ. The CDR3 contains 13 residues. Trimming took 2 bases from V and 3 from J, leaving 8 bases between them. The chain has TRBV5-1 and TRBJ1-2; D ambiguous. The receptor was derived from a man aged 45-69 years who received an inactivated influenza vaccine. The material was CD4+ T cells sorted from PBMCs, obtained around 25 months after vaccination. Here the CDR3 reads CASSFLTDYGYTF. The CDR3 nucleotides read TGCGCCAGCAGCTTTCTGACGGACTATGGCTACACCTTC.